The subject of this entry is one T cell receptor beta chain. Its antigen is as yet unknown. These data originate in a study of cytomegalovirus exposure and HLA in healthy donors. Whole-study findings and limits: TCR sequences were mostly rare, though some public TCRs occurred in many donors. In vitro experiments confirmed that three CMV-associated chains were specific for CMV antigens. Most subjects had HLA-A and HLA-B alleles reportedly predicted accurately by TCR beta sequences.

The PCR had 60 Vbeta and 13 Jbeta primers. Sequencing used immunoSEQ multiplex PCR; TCRdb keeps in-frame clones, though not all of them. The data contain tens of thousands of clones, about 60% of them seen just once; the ten biggest clones take up about 15%. Germline trimming cut 0 bases from V and 4 bases from J; bases unmatched to any gene: 3. The CDR3 is 16 residues long. Germline V gene sequence: CDR1 SGHTA, CDR2 FQGNSA. The receptor comes from a woman between 40 and 50 years old in good health and CMV-seropositive. Sequenced input: PBMCs. This rearrangement joins TRBV7-2 to TRBJ2-1; 10 bases line up with TRBD2. The CDR3 sequence: CASSLAAAGGYNEQFF. As DNA, the CDR3 is TGTGCCAGCAGCTTAGCGGCAGCGGGAGGGTACAATGAGCAGTTCTTC.